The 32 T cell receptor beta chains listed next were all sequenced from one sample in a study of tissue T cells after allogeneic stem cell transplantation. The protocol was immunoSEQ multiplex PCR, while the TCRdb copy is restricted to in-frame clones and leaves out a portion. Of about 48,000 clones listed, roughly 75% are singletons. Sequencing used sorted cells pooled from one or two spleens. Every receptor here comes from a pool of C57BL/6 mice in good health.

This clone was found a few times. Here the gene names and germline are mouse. The DNA read from the CDR3 is TGTGCCAGCAGCTTAGACATCTATGAACAGTAC. This translates into CASSLDIYEQY. The entire CDR3 protein is CASSLDIYEQYF. This chain connects TRBV3 to TRBJ2-7; no clear D gene. The read gets to within 1 residue of the CDR3 end, and the germline J gene fills in the rest. Germline V gene data show CDR1 as SNHLY and CDR2 as FYNGKV (reference sequence). This CDR3 contains 12 residues. Trimming pared 1 base from V and 3 bases from J, leaving 4 bases between.

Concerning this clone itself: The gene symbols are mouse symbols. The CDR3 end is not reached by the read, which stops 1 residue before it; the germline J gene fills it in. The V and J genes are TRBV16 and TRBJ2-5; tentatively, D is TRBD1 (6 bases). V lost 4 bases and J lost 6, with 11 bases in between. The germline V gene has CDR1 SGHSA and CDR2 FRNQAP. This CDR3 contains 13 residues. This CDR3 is CASSYRVRDTQYF. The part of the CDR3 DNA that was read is TGTGCAAGCAGCTACAGGGTCCGGGACACCCAGTAC. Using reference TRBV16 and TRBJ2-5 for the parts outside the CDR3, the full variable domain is NAGVIQTPRHKVTGKGQEATLWCEPISGHSAVFWYRQTIVQGLEFLTYFRNQAPIDDSGMPKERFSAQMPNQSHSTLKIQSTQPQDSAVYLCASSYRVRDTQYFGPGTRLLVL.

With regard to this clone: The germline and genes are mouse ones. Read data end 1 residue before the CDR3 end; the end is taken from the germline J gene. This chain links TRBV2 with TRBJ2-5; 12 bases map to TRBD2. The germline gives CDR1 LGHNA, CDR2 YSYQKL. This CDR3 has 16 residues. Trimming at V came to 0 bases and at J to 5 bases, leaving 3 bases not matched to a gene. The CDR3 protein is CASSQDPGLGGDTQYF. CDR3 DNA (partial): TGTGCCAGCAGCCAAGACCCGGGACTGGGGGGAGACACCCAGTAC.

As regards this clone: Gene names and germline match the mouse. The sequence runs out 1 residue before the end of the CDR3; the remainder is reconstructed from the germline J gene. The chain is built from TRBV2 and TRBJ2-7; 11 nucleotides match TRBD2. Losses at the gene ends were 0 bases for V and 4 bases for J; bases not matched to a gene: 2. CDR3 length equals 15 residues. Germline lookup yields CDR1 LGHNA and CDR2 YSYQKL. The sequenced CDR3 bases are TGTGCCAGCAGCCAAGATCGGACTGGGGGGTATGAACAGTAC. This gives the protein CASSQDRTGGYEQY. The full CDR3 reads CASSQDRTGGYEQYF.

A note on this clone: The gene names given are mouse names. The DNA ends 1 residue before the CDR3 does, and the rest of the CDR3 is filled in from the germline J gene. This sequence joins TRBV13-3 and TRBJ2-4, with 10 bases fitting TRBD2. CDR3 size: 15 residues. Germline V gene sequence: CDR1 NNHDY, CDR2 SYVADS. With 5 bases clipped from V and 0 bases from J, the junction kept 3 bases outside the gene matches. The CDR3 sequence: CASRRTGGSQNTLYF. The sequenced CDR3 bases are TGTGCCAGCAGACGGACTGGGGGTAGTCAAAACACCTTGTAC.

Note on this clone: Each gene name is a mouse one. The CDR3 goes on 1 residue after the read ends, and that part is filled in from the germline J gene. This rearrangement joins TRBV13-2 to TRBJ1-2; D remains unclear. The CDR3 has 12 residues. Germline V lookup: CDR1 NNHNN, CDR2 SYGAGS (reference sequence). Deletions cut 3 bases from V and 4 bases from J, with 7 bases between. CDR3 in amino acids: CASGAGFSDYTF. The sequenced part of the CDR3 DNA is TGTGCCAGCGGTGCCGGGTTCTCCGACTACACC.

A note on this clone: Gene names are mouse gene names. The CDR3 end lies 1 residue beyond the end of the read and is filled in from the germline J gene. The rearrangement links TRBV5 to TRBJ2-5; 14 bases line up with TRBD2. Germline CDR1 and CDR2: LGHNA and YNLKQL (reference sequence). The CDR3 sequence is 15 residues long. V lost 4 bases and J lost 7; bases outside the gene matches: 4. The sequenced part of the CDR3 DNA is TGTGCCAGCAGCCGGGGGACTGGGGGGGCGAACACCCAGTAC. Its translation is CASSRGTGGANTQY. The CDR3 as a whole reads CASSRGTGGANTQYF.

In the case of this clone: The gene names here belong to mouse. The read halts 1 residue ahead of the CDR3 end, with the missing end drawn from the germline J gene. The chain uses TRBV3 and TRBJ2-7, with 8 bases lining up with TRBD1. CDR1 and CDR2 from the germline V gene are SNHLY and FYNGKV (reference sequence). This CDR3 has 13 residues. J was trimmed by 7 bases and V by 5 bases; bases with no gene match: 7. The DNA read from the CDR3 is TGTGCCAGCAGCAGCAGGGGGCGCGGGGAACAGTAC. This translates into CASSSRGRGEQY. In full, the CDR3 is CASSSRGRGEQYF.

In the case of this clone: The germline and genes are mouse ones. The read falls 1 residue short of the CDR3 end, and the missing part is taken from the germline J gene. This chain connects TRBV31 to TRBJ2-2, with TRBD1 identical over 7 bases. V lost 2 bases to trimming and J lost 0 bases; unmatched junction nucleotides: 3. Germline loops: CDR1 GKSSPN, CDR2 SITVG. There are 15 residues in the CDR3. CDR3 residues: CAWSSGQTNTGQLYF. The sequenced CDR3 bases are TGTGCCTGGAGTTCGGGACAGACAAACACCGGGCAGCTCTAC.

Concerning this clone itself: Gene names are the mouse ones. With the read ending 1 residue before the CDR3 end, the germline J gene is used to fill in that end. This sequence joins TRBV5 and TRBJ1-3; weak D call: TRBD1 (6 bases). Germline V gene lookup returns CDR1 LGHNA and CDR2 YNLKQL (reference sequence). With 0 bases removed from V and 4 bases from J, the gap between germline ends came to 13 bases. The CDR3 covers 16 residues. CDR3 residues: CASSQDFGGPGNTLYF. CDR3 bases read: TGTGCCAGCAGCCAAGATTTTGGGGGGCCCGGAAATACGCTCTAT.

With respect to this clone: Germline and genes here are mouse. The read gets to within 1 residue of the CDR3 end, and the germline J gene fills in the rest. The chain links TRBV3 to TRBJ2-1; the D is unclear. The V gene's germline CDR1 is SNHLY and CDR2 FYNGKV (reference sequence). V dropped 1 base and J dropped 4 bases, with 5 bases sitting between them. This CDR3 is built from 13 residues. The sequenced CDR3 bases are TGTGCCAGCAGCTTAGAACTTTATGCTGAGCAGTTC. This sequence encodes CASSLELYAEQF. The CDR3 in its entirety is CASSLELYAEQFF.

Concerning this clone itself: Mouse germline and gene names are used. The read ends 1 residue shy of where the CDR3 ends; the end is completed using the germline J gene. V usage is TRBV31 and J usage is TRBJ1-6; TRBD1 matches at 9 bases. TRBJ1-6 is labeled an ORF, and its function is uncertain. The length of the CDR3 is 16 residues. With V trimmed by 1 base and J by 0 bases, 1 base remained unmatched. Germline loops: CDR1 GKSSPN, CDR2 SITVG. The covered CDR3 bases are TGTGCCTGGAGTCGGACAGGGGTTTCCTATAATTCGCCCCTCTAC. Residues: CAWSRTGVSYNSPLY. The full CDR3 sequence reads CAWSRTGVSYNSPLYF.

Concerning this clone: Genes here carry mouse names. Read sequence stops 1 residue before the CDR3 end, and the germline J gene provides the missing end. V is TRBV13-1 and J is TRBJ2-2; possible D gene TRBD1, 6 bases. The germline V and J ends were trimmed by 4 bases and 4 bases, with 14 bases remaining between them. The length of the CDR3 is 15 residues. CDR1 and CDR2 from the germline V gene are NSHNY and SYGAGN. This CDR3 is CASSFHREGTGQLYF. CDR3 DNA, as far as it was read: TGTGCCAGCAGTTTTCACAGGGAAGGCACCGGGCAGCTCTAC.

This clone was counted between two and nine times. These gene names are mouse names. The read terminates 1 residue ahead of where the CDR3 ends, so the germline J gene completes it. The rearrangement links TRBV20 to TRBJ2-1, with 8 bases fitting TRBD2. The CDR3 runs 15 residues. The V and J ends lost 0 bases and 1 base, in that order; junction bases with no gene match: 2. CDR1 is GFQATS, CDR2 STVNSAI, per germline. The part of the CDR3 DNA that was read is TGTGGTGCTAGGGACTGGGGGGCGAACTATGCTGAGCAGTTC. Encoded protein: CGARDWGANYAEQF. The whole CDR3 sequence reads CGARDWGANYAEQFF.

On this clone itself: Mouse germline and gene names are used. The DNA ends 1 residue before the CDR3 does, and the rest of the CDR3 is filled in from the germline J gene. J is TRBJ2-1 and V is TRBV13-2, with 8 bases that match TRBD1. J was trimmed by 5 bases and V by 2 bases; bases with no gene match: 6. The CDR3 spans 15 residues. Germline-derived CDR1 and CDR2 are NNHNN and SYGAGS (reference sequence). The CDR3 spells CASGDPRGRDAEQFF. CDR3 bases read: TGTGCCAGCGGTGACCCCAGGGGGCGCGATGCTGAGCAGTTC.

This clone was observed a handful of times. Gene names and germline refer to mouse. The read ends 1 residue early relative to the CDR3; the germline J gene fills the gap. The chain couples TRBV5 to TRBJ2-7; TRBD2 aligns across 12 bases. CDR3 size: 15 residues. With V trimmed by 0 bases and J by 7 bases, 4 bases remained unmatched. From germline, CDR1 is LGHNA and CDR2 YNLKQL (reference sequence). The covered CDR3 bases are TGTGCCAGCAGCCAAGAGGGGGACTGGGGGGAAGAACAGTAC. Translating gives CASSQEGDWGEEQY. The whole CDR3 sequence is CASSQEGDWGEEQYF.

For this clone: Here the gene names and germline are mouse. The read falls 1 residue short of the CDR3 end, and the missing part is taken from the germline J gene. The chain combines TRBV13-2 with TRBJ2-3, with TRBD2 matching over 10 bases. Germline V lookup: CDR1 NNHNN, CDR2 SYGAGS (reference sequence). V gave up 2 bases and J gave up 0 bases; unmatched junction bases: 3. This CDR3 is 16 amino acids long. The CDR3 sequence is CASGEGLGASAETLYF. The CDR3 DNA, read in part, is TGTGCCAGCGGTGAAGGACTGGGGGCTAGTGCAGAAACGCTGTAT.

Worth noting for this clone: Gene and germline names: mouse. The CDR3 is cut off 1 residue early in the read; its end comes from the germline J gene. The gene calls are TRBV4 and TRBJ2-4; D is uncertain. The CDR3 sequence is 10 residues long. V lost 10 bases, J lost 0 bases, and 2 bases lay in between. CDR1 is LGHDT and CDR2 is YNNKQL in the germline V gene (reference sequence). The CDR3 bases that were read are TGTGCCATAAGTCAAAACACCTTGTAC. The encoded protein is CAISQNTLY. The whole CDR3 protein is CAISQNTLYF.

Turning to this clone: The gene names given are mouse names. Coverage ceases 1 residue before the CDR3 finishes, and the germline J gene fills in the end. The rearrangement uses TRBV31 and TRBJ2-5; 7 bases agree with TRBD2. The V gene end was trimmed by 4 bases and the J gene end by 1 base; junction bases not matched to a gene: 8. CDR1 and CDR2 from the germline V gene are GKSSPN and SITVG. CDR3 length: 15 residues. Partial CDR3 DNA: TGTGCCTGGAATCCCTCCCTGGGGGACCAAGACACCCAGTAC. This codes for CAWNPSLGDQDTQY. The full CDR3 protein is CAWNPSLGDQDTQYF.

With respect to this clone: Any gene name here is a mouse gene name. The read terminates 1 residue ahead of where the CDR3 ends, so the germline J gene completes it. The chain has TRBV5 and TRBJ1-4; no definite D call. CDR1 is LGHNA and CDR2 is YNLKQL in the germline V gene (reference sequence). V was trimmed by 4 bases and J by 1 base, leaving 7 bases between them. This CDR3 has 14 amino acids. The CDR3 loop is CASSPTSSNERLFF. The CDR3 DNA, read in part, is TGTGCCAGCAGCCCGACAAGTTCCAACGAAAGATTATTT.

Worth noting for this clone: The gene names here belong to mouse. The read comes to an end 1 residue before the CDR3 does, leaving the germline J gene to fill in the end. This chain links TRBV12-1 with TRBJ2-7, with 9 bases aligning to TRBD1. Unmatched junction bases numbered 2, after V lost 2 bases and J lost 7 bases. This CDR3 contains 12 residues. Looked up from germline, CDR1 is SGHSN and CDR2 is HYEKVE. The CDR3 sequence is CASSRTGEEQYF. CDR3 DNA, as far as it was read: TGTGCCAGCTCTCGGACAGGGGAGGAACAGTAC.

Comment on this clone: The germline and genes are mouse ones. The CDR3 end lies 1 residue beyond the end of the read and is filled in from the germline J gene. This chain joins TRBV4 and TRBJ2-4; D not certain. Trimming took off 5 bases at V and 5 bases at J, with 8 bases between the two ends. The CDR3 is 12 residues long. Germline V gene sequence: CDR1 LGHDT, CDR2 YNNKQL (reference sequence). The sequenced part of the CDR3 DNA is TGTGCCAGCAGCCAGGAAGGAAACACCTTGTAC. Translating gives CASSQEGNTLY. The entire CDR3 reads CASSQEGNTLYF.

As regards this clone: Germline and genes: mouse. CDR3 residues: CASSLWAGGVERLFF. Incomplete CDR3 DNA: TGTGCTAGCAGTTTATGGGCAGGGGGGGTCGAAAGATTATTT. The J gene is TRBJ1-4, the V gene TRBV29; 7 nucleotides line up with TRBD1. With the read ending 1 residue before the CDR3 end, the germline J gene is used to fill in that end. V shed 1 base and J 7 bases; nucleotides not matched to a gene: 6. Germline CDR1 is MSHET and CDR2 is SYDVDS. The CDR3 extends over 15 amino acids.

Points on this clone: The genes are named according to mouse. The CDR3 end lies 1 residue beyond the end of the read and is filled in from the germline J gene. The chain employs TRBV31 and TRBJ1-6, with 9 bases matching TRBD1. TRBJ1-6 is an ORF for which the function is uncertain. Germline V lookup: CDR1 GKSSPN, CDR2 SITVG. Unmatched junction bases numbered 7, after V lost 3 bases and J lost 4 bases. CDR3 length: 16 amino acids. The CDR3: CAWRGQGGFYNSPLYF. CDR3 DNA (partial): TGTGCCTGGAGGGGACAGGGAGGATTTTATAATTCGCCCCTCTAC.

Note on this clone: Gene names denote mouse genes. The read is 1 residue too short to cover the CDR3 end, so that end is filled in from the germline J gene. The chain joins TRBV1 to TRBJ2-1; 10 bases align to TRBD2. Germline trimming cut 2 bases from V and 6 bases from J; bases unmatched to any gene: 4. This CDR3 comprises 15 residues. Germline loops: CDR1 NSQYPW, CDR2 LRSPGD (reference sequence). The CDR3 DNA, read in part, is TGCACCTGCAGTGCACCTGGGGGGGCGCGTGCTGAGCAGTTC. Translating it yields CTCSAPGGARAEQF. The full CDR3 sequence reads CTCSAPGGARAEQFF.

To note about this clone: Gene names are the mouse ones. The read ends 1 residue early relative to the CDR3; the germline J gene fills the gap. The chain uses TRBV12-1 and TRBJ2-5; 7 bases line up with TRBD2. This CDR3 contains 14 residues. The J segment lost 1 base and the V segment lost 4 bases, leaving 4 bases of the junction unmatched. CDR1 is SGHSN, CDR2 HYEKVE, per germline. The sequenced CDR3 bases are TGTGCCAGCTCCCTAGACTGGGACCAAGACACCCAGTAC. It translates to CASSLDWDQDTQY. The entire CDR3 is CASSLDWDQDTQYF.

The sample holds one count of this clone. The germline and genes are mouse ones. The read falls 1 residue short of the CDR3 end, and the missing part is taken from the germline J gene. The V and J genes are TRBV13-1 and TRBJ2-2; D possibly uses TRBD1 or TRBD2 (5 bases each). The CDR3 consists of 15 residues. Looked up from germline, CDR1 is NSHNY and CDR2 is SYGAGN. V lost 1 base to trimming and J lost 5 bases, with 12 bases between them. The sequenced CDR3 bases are TGTGCCAGCAGTGATACGGGGCACGGGACCGGGCAGCTCTAC. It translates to CASSDTGHGTGQLY. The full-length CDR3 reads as CASSDTGHGTGQLYF.

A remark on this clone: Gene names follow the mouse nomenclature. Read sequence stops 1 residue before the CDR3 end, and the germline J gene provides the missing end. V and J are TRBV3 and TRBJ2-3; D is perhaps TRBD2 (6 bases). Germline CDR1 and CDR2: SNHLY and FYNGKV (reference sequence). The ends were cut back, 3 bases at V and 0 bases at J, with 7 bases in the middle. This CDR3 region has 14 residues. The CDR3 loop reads CASSFLGSAETLYF. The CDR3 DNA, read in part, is TGTGCCAGCAGCTTCCTGGGGAGTGCAGAAACGCTGTAT.

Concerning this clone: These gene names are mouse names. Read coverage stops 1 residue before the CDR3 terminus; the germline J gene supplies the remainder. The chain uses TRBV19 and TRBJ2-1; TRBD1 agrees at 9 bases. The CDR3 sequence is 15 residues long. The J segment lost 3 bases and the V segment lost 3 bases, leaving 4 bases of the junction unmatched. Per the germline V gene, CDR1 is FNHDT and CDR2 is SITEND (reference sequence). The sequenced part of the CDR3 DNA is TGTGCCAGCAGTAAAGAGACAGGGGGCTATGCTGAGCAGTTC. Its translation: CASSKETGGYAEQF. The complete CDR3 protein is CASSKETGGYAEQFF.

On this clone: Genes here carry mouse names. CDR3 in amino acids: CASSLSGEQYF. The sequenced CDR3 bases are TGTGCCAGCAGTCTGTCGGGTGAACAGTAC. The rearrangement uses TRBV24 and TRBJ2-7, with D unresolved. The read falls 1 residue short of the CDR3 end, and the missing part is taken from the germline J gene. The CDR3 has 11 residues. CDR1 KGHTA and CDR2 FRNEEI come from the germline V gene. The V end was cut by 1 base, the J end by 6 bases, with 4 bases between.

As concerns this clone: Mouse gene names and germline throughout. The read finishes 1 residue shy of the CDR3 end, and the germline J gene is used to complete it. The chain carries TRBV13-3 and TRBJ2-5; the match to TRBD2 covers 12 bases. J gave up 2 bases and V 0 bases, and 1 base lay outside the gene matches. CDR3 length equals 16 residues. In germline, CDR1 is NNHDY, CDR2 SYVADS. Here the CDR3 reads CASSDGTGGVQDTQYF. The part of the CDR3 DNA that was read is TGTGCCAGCAGTGATGGGACTGGGGGGGTCCAAGACACCCAGTAC.

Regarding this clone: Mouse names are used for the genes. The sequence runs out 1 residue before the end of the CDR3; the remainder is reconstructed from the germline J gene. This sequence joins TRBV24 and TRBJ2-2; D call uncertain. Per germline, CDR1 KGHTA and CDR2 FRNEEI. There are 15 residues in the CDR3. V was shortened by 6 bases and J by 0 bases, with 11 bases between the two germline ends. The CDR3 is CASSLPGTNTGQLYF. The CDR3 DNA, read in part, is TGTGCCAGCAGCCTTCCGGGAACAAACACCGGGCAGCTCTAC.